Following are 28 T cell receptor beta chains from one sample sequenced in a study of T-cell reconstitution after alpha-beta-depleted transplantation in children. Preparation of the TCRbeta library was carried out with unique molecular identifiers. MiXCR, run by TCRdb on the PCR reads, gives a single entry per CDR3 protein. The sample carries a few hundred thousand distinct CDR3 sequences, over 20% recorded once. This specimen consisted of PBMCs, obtained before TCRalphabeta/CD19-depleted stem cell transplant. These receptors all stem from a boy younger than two with Wiskott-Aldrich syndrome, due to receive a stem cell transplant.

This chain links TRBV18 with TRBJ2-1; D is ambiguous. Trimming pared 1 base from V and 2 bases from J, leaving 9 bases between. The CDR3 has 15 amino acids. Germline V CDR1 and CDR2: KGHSH, LQKENI. CDR3 in DNA: TGTGCCAGCTCACCACTGCCAGTCACCTACAATGAGCAGTTCTTC. Translation gives CASSPLPVTYNEQFF.

The V gene is TRBV27, the J gene TRBJ1-5; D gene unclear. Germline V lookup: CDR1 MNHEY, CDR2 SMNVEV (reference sequence). The CDR3 totals 15 residues. Trimming shortened V by 1 base and J by 1 base, and 8 bases separated the two germline ends. This chain's CDR3 is CASSLWMGSNQPQHF. CDR3 sequence (DNA): TGTGCCAGCAGTTTATGGATGGGGAGCAATCAGCCCCAGCATTTT.

This chain links TRBV20-1 with TRBJ1-1; D unresolved. Germline CDR1 and CDR2: DFQATT and SNEGSKA (reference sequence). This CDR3 spans 12 amino acids. Trimming removed 0 bases from V and 5 bases from J, with 7 bases in between. CDR3 sequence: CSAREGQTEAFF. The CDR3 coding sequence is TGCAGTGCTAGAGAAGGGCAAACTGAAGCTTTCTTT.

In its sample, this clonotype was seen a few times. This rearrangement joins TRBV10-3 to TRBJ2-1; the D call may be TRBD1 or TRBD2 (5 bases each). Germline assignment: CDR1 ENHRY and CDR2 SYGVKD. The CDR3 length is 14 residues. Trimming left V 0 bases short and J 5 bases short, with 8 bases between. CDR3 sequence (DNA): TGTGCCATCAGTGAGTCGGGGGACCACAATGAGCAGTTCTTC. Its protein product is CAISESGDHNEQFF.

This chain uses TRBV4-1 with TRBJ2-1; TRBD2 aligns across 10 bases. Germline V gene lookup returns CDR1 MGHRA and CDR2 YSYEKL. V was clipped by 8 bases and J by 0 bases; unmatched bases: 7. The CDR3 runs 16 residues. CDR3 loop: CASSLTSGPSYNEQFF. CDR3 nucleotide sequence: TGCGCCAGCTCCCTGACTAGCGGGCCCTCCTACAATGAGCAGTTCTTC.

This clonotype was found a few times. The chain carries TRBV20-1 and TRBJ2-5; 8 bases agree with TRBD2. The CDR3 totals 13 residues. The V gene's germline CDR1 is DFQATT and CDR2 SNEGSKA (reference sequence). V lost 6 bases to trimming and J lost 5 bases; unmatched junction nucleotides: 8. The CDR3 DNA follows: TGCAGTGCGCCAGCAGCGGGAGAGGAGACCCAGTACTTC. It is translated as CSAPAAGEETQYF.

J is TRBJ2-1 and V is TRBV24-1, with 10 bases matching TRBD2. This CDR3 region has 14 residues. The V segment lost 4 bases and the J segment 7 bases; nucleotides outside the gene matches: 3. Germline V gene lookup returns CDR1 KGHDR and CDR2 SFDVKD. The CDR3 DNA reads TGTGCCACCAGTGAACGGACTAGCGGAAATGAGCAGTTCTTC. Its protein product is CATSERTSGNEQFF.

This chain links TRBV7-2 with TRBJ2-1; TRBD2 matches at 10 bases. This CDR3 is 15 amino acids long. Per germline, CDR1 SGHTA and CDR2 FQGNSA. Losses at the gene ends were 5 bases for V and 9 bases for J; bases not matched to a gene: 10. CDR3 nucleotide sequence: TGTGCCAGCAGCAAAAAAGCGGGAGGGCCTGGTGAGCAGTTCTTC. This gives the protein CASSKKAGGPGEQFF.

This clonotype was detected only a few times. The chain is built from TRBV10-3 and TRBJ2-7; D is unclear. The CDR3 is 12 amino acids. Trimming removed 8 bases at V and 2 bases at J, with 10 bases between. Germline V gives CDR1 ENHRY, CDR2 SYGVKD. The CDR3, as DNA: TGTGCCATCGCCCCCTCCCCCTACGAGCAGTACTTC. It is translated as CAIAPSPYEQYF.

This clonotype was recorded once. This chain links TRBV11-1 with TRBJ2-3, with a weak D call TRBD2 (6 bases). Germline loops: CDR1 SGHAT, CDR2 FQDESV (reference sequence). CDR3 length equals 16 residues. V lost 5 bases and J lost 4, with 19 bases in between. In DNA, the CDR3 is TGTGCCAGCAGCGGGCCGCCGGGACTCGGGTCAGATACGCAGTATTTT. Translation: CASSGPPGLGSDTQYF.

The CDR3 nucleotides read TGTGCCAGTAGTCTGCCGGACAGGGGGAACACTGAAGCTTTCTTT. It yields the protein CASSLPDRGNTEAFF. The rearrangement joins TRBV19 to TRBJ1-1; TRBD1 agrees at 9 bases. Looked up from germline, CDR1 is LNHDA and CDR2 is SQIVND (reference sequence). This CDR3 has 15 residues. Trimming cost V 5 bases and J 1 base; bases outside gene matches: 5.

This clonotype has a handful of counts. The rearrangement uses TRBV5-1 and TRBJ2-1; D call uncertain. From germline, CDR1 is SGHRS and CDR2 YFSETQ. The V gene lost 2 bases and the J gene lost 0 bases, with 12 bases spanning the gap. The CDR3 covers 16 residues. CDR3 in amino acids: CASSFSPSTSYNEQFF. As DNA, the CDR3 is TGCGCCAGCAGCTTTTCTCCCTCAACCTCCTACAATGAGCAGTTCTTC.

Notes on this clonotype: The junction departs from germline at one end; a sequencing error may be responsible. V and J are TRBV15 and TRBJ2-5; a possible D gene is TRBD1 (6 bases). The germline V gene encodes CDR1 LNHNV and CDR2 YYDKDF (reference sequence). This CDR3 comprises 14 residues. The CDR3 loop is CATSREMAGETRYF. The CDR3 bases are TGTGCCACCAGCAGAGAAATGGCAGGGGAGACCCGGTACTTC.

The J gene is TRBJ2-7, the V gene TRBV5-1; TRBD1 agrees at 7 bases. This CDR3 region has 15 residues. CDR1 is SGHRS, CDR2 YFSETQ, per germline. Trimming cost V 4 bases and J 2 bases; bases outside gene matches: 9. In DNA form, the CDR3 reads TGCGCCAGCAGCCAGACTGGACAGGTAGCCTACGAGCAGTACTTC. This translates into CASSQTGQVAYEQYF.

On this clonotype itself: This clone may be a read error of a much larger clone one base away. Here the CDR3 reads CASSWTISYNEQFF. CDR3 nucleotide sequence: TGTGCCAGCAGCTGGACTATCTCCTACAATGAGCAGTTCTTC. The rearrangement joins TRBV3-1 to TRBJ2-1; maybe TRBD2 (6 bases). Germline CDR1 and CDR2: LGHDT and YNNKEL (reference sequence). Between the trimmed V and J ends, which lost 5 bases and 0 bases, there was a span of 8 bases. The CDR3 runs to 14 residues.

The V call is TRBV30, the J call TRBJ1-1; 7 bases align to TRBD1. V dropped 3 bases and J dropped 9; count of bases not matched to a gene: 13. CDR1 and CDR2 (germline): GTSNPN, SVGIG (reference sequence). This CDR3 has 14 amino acids. CDR3 in DNA: TGTGCCTGGAGCGTGGGACAGCAGGTTAGGAAAGCTTTCTTT. It encodes CAWSVGQQVRKAFF.

This clonotype was counted only a few times. The chain recombines TRBV7-9 with TRBJ1-1, with D perhaps TRBD1 (5 bases). This CDR3 has 14 residues. Trimming took 3 bases from V and 7 from J, leaving 15 bases between them. Per germline, CDR1 SEHNR and CDR2 FQNEAQ (reference sequence). This CDR3 reads CASSLQGLGGEAFF. The CDR3 nucleotides read TGTGCCAGCAGCTTGCAGGGTTTGGGTGGTGAAGCTTTCTTT.

V gene TRBV20-1 combines with J gene TRBJ2-7; D is perhaps TRBD2 (5 bases). The CDR3 length is 19 residues. Trimming cost V 3 bases and J 4 bases, with 31 bases left between them. CDR1 DFQATT and CDR2 SNEGSKA come from the germline V gene (reference sequence). Here the CDR3 reads CSASDRKVVGRAKEYEQYF. The CDR3 region has the DNA TGCAGTGCTAGTGATCGCAAGGTGGTTGGGCGGGCTAAAGAGTACGAGCAGTACTTC.

This chain joins TRBV20-1 and TRBJ2-5, with 8 bases aligning to TRBD2. In germline, CDR1 is DFQATT, CDR2 SNEGSKA (reference sequence). The CDR3 is 15 amino acids. Trimming at V came to 1 base and at J to 0 bases, leaving 4 bases not matched to a gene. CDR3 region: CSARGSSGNQETQYF. The CDR3 region has the DNA TGCAGTGCTAGAGGAAGTAGCGGGAACCAAGAGACCCAGTACTTC.

This clonotype has more than one count but fewer than ten. The chain carries TRBV7-2 and TRBJ2-7; D is unclear. The germline V gene has CDR1 SGHTA and CDR2 FQGNSA. The CDR3 sequence is 12 residues long. V was clipped by 3 bases and J by 5 bases, with 8 bases between them. CDR3 sequence reads: CASSLDNDEQYF. For the CDR3, the DNA is TGTGCCAGCAGCTTGGATAACGACGAGCAGTACTTC.

This clonotype has a count of ten or more. The chain uses TRBV6-1 and TRBJ2-7, with 8 bases aligning to TRBD1. Germline V gene lookup returns CDR1 MNHNS and CDR2 SASEGT. This CDR3 is built from 14 residues. The junction had 7 bases not matched to a gene; V was cut back by 4 bases and J by 5 bases. For the CDR3, the DNA is TGTGCCAGCAGTGCCGGGACAGGTAAAAACGAGCAGTACTTC. Translation: CASSAGTGKNEQYF.

This clonotype has a single count. J is TRBJ2-2 and V is TRBV20-1; D gene ambiguous. The CDR3 runs 14 residues. In germline, CDR1 is DFQATT, CDR2 SNEGSKA (reference sequence). Trimming cost V 5 bases and J 0 bases, with 10 bases left between them. CDR3 coding DNA: TGCAGTGCTCTACGGCGCGCGAACACCGGGGAGCTGTTTTTT. Residues: CSALRRANTGELFF.

This rearrangement joins TRBV5-5 to TRBJ2-1, with a tentative D call TRBD2 (6 bases). The germline V gene has CDR1 SGHKS and CDR2 YYEKEE (reference sequence). V gave up 4 bases and J gave up 2 bases, with 10 bases separating them. The CDR3 is made up of 14 amino acids. The CDR3 region is CASSRENPYNEQFF. Here the CDR3 DNA reads TGTGCCAGCAGCCGGGAGAACCCCTACAATGAGCAGTTCTTC.

This clonotype was seen a handful of times. For the CDR3, the DNA is TGTGCCAGCAGCCTCCCGCCGGGAGGCTCATCCTACGAGCAGTACTTC. It codes for CASSLPPGGSSYEQYF. The V and J genes are TRBV11-2 and TRBJ2-7; 7 bases align to TRBD2. Germline V gives CDR1 SGHAT, CDR2 FQNNGV. The CDR3 totals 16 residues. Trimming at V came to 5 bases and at J to 1 base, leaving 11 bases not matched to a gene.

The chain links TRBV7-9 to TRBJ2-3; D possibly matches TRBD1 or TRBD2 (5 bases each). The CDR3 is 15 amino acids. Germline CDR1 SEHNR, CDR2 FQNEAQ (reference sequence). V was clipped by 3 bases and J by 0 bases, with 10 bases between them. The DNA for the CDR3 is TGTGCCAGCAGCTTCGTCGGGGCTAGCACAGATACGCAGTATTTT. It codes for CASSFVGASTDTQYF.

There are many counts of this clonotype. This chain links TRBV6-5 with TRBJ2-1; TRBD2 matches 7 bases. V lost 2 bases and J lost 6; bases outside the gene matches: 4. CDR1 is MNHEY and CDR2 is SVGAGI in the germline V gene. The CDR3 runs 14 residues. Here the CDR3 reads CASSYGGVGNEQFF. The CDR3, as DNA: TGTGCCAGCAGTTACGGGGGGGTTGGCAATGAGCAGTTCTTC.

CDR3 DNA: TGTGCCAGCAGCTCGTCGCCTGTTGGGACAGGGAACTTGATAGCCAAAAACATTCAGTACTTC. Protein product: CASSSSPVGTGNLIAKNIQYF. J is TRBJ2-4 and V is TRBV11-2; 9 bases are shared with TRBD1. Germline V gene sequence: CDR1 SGHAT, CDR2 FQNNGV. The length of the CDR3 is 21 residues. V was clipped by 4 bases and J by 0 bases; unmatched bases: 19.

In its sample, this clonotype was seen once. The chain combines TRBV24-1 with TRBJ1-5; 8 nucleotides align to TRBD1. Trimming took 6 bases from V and 4 from J; bases not matched to a gene: 4. Per the germline V gene, CDR1 is KGHDR and CDR2 is SFDVKD. CDR3 length equals 14 residues. The CDR3 region is CATSRTGTNQPQHF. The CDR3 DNA follows: TGTGCCACCAGTAGGACAGGGACAAATCAGCCCCAGCATTTT.